This T cell receptor beta chain was recovered during a study of T cells in Graves' hyperthyroidism and ophthalmopathy. The study's findings and limits: A 13 V-J signature model discriminated ophthalmopathy versus stable hyperthyroidism. The blood repertoire included most of the expanded thyroid clonotypes above 0.001.

The CDR3 regions of TCR beta were amplified from RNA transcripts. Primed by the HTBI set, a first-round RT-PCR was run on the TCR CDR3. TCRdb called the multiplex PCR reads again in MiXCR, with one record for every CDR3 protein. The sample has 500,000 to 650,000 distinct CDR3 sequences, roughly 15% seen once. Extraction of PBMCs used roughly 9.3 ml of fresh peripheral blood. Ten or more counts support this clonotype. The target antigen is unknown. The CDR3 has 14 residues. Germline V gene lookup returns CDR1 ENHRY and CDR2 SYGVKD. V was clipped by 7 bases and J by 7 bases, with 20 bases between them. The sequencing sample was made of blood. This chain connects TRBV10-3 to TRBJ2-7; a weak D match, TRBD1 (5 bases). This clonotype originated in a woman in her forties or fifties with Graves' ophthalmopathy. CDR3 sequence reads: CAIIRTDMVSEQYF. DNA for the CDR3: TGTGCCATCATTCGGACGGACATGGTTAGTGAGCAGTACTTC.